This TCR beta chain is from a study of CD8+ T cells in alopecia areata. Of note for this clone: Its antigen is still unknown.

Extraction of RNA preceded its reverse transcription into cDNA, which served as the sequencing template. Assay used: immunoSEQ multiplex PCR; TCRdb lists only in-frame clones, some missing. Counted here are over 150,000 clones, roughly 50% occurring once; the ten biggest clones make up more than 10%. General observations from the study: Alopecia totalis/universalis scalp especially showed more expanded CD8+ clones than normal scalp.

This CDR3 region has 14 residues. With 7 bases removed from V and 5 bases from J, the gap between germline ends came to 20 bases. Germline V gene data show CDR1 as SQVTM and CDR2 as ANQGSEA. Treatment indicated: oral pan-JAK inhibitor, 5-10 mg twice daily. This sequence was found in a human donor with alopecia areata. The V and J genes are TRBV29-1 and TRBJ2-5; no definite D call. This specimen was CD8+ T cells sorted from blood, taken at week 24, from a patient treated with tofacitinib. This CDR3 is CSASLKKREETQYF. The CDR3 bases are TGCAGCGCCTCACTGAAAAAGAGAGAGGAGACCCAGTACTTC. Based on the CDR3 plus reference TRBV29-1 and TRBJ2-5, the full variable domain is SAVISQKPSRDICQRGTSLTIQCQVDSQVTMMFWYRQQPGQSLTLIATANQGSEATYESGFVIDKFPISRPNLTFSTLTVSNMSPEDSSIYLCSASLKKREETQYFGPGTRLLVL.